This TCR beta chain is drawn from a study of blood T cell repertoires in COVID-19. Trimming pared 2 bases from V and 6 bases from J, leaving 25 bases between. The CDR3 loop spans 18 amino acids. CDR1 SEHNR and CDR2 FQNEAQ come from the germline V gene (reference sequence). The method was immunoSEQ multiplex PCR; TCRdb's version includes in-frame clones alone and lacks a portion of them. The sample consists of approximately 300,000 clones, roughly nine tenths of them appearing once. The material sequenced was PBMCs or T cells enriched from blood (not recorded which). The chain combines TRBV7-9 with TRBJ1-2; D call uncertain. This receptor was taken from a woman in her 30s who had recovered from COVID-19. CDR3 bases: TGTGCCAGCAGCTTATCCGGGAAGAGCGGGTTTGGGAGCCATGGCTACACCTTC. This gives the protein CASSLSGKSGFGSHGYTF.